The rows below give T cell receptor beta chains drawn from one sample of a study of blood T cell repertoires in COVID-19. Clones were sequenced by immunoSEQ multiplex PCR, and TCRdb holds only the in-frame ones, with some missing. The repertoire holds 110,000 to 150,000 clones, with approximately 86% as singletons. Sequenced input: peripheral blood. These receptors all come from a man between 70 and 80 years old with acute or convalescent COVID-19. CDR3s include the opening cysteine and the closing phenylalanine or tryptophan. A D gene is named only where the DNA matches it firmly. Size is omitted from some rows. Given values are once, few, many or a class for expanded clones.

D,J,size,V,CDR3,DNA
TRBD1,TRBJ2-7,NA,TRBV6-5,CASRETGGYEQYF,TGTGCCAGCAGGGAGACAGGGGGCTACGAGCAGTACTTC
NA,TRBJ1-3,NA,TRBV27,CASSRTGKTGNTIYF,TGTGCCAGCAGCCGAACAGGGAAAACTGGAAACACCATATATTTT
TRBD2,TRBJ2-7,few,TRBV5-1,CASRTTSGSVEQYF,TGCGCCAGCAGAACTACGAGCGGGAGTGTCGAGCAGTACTTC
NA,TRBJ2-7,NA,TRBV28,CATQVPYEQYF,TGTGCCACGCAGGTACCCTACGAGCAGTACTTC
TRBD1,TRBJ2-6,NA,TRBV7-2,CASSVGTGSLTGANVLTF,TGTGCCAGCAGCGTCGGGACAGGGAGTCTGACTGGGGCCAACGTCCTGACTTTC
NA,TRBJ2-3,NA,TRBV10-1,CATLIEPRGNPADTQYF,TGCGCCACCCTAATTGAACCTCGGGGGAATCCCGCAGATACGCAGTATTTT
NA,TRBJ2-1,NA,TRBV12-3/TRBV12-4,CASSSIPEAEQFF,TGTGCCAGCAGTTCCATCCCAGAGGCGGAGCAGTTCTTC
TRBD2,TRBJ2-5,once,TRBV2,CASSPTSGRKETQYF,TGTGCCAGCAGTCCAACTAGCGGGAGGAAGGAGACCCAGTACTTC
TRBD1,TRBJ1-2,NA,TRBV6-5,CASSPGQRLYGYTF,TGTGCCAGCAGCCCGGGACAGAGGCTCTATGGCTACACCTTC
TRBD2,TRBJ2-1,NA,TRBV3-1/TRBV3-2,CASSQVSSGGGNEQFF,TGTGCCAGCAGCCAAGTATCCAGCGGGGGTGGAAATGAGCAGTTCTTC
TRBD1,TRBJ1-1,NA,TRBV10-3,CAISGDRANTEAFF,TGTGCCATCAGTGGGGACAGAGCGAACACTGAAGCTTTCTTT
TRBD2,TRBJ2-4,NA,TRBV28,CASSSRTSGPKNIQYF,TGTGCCAGCAGTTCACGGACTAGCGGTCCCAAAAACATTCAGTACTTC
TRBD1,TRBJ1-5,NA,TRBV19,CASSAYSGTGGNQPQHF,TGTGCCAGTAGTGCATACTCCGGGACAGGGGGCAATCAGCCCCAGCATTTT
TRBD1,TRBJ1-1,NA,TRBV5-1,CASSFSQPGGSEAFF,TGCGCCAGCAGCTTTTCCCAACCAGGGGGCAGTGAAGCTTTCTTT
NA,TRBJ1-1,NA,TRBV7-9,CASSLAIGVGGTEAFF,TGTGCCAGCAGCTTAGCGATCGGGGTCGGAGGAACTGAAGCTTTCTTT
NA,TRBJ2-3,NA,TRBV6-5,CAPDEGQGTDTQYF,TGTGCCCCGGATGAGGGCCAAGGAACAGATACGCAGTATTTT
TRBD1,TRBJ1-3,NA,TRBV5-1,CASSPLSGQGGNTIYF,TGCGCCAGCAGCCCTCTCTCAGGACAGGGCGGCAACACCATATATTTT
NA,TRBJ1-3,NA,TRBV10-3,CAIRSGAAGNTIYF,TGTGCCATCAGGTCAGGGGCCGCTGGAAACACCATATATTTT
TRBD1,TRBJ1-5,NA,TRBV5-1,CASSFGDRESQPQHF,TGCGCCAGCAGCTTCGGCGACAGGGAATCCCAGCCCCAGCATTTT
NA,TRBJ2-2,NA,TRBV28,CASSLKPRGTGELFF,TGTGCCAGCAGTCTAAAGCCCAGGGGCACCGGGGAGCTGTTTTTT
TRBD1,TRBJ2-5,NA,TRBV6-5,CASRRGPSLETQYF,TGTGCCAGCAGGAGGGGGCCGAGTTTGGAGACCCAGTACTTC
TRBD1,TRBJ1-1,NA,TRBV7-2,CASSPDRAWAEAFF,TGTGCCAGCAGCCCCGACAGGGCCTGGGCTGAAGCTTTCTTT
TRBD2,TRBJ2-7,NA,TRBV5-1,CASSLSLAGEGEQYF,TGCGCCAGCAGCTTGTCACTAGCGGGAGAGGGGGAGCAGTACTTC
TRBD2,TRBJ2-1,NA,TRBV27,CASRPPGGYYNEQFF,TGTGCCAGCAGGCCCCCGGGAGGTTACTACAATGAGCAGTTCTTC
NA,TRBJ1-5,NA,TRBV6-2/TRBV6-3,CASSYLNSNQPQHF,TGTGCCAGCAGTTATTTAAATAGCAATCAGCCCCAGCATTTT
TRBD1,TRBJ2-1,NA,TRBV20-1,CSANDRGWGFF,TGCAGTGCTAATGACAGGGGATGGGGGTTCTTC
TRBD1,TRBJ2-7,once,TRBV28,CASSSDRSISYEQYF,TGTGCCAGCAGTTCGGACAGGTCTATATCCTACGAGCAGTACTTC
NA,TRBJ1-5,NA,TRBV6-1,CASSEPPGSNQPQHF,TGTGCCAGCAGTGAACCCCCAGGTTCCAATCAGCCCCAGCATTTT
TRBD1,TRBJ1-4,NA,TRBV24-1,CATSAGTGPNEKLFF,TGTGCCACCAGTGCGGGGACAGGGCCTAATGAAAAACTGTTTTTT
NA,TRBJ2-1,NA,TRBV15,CATREGRGAYNEQFF,TGTGCCACCAGAGAGGGGCGGGGAGCCTACAATGAGCAGTTCTTC
TRBD1,TRBJ2-5,NA,TRBV18,CASSPGQGARETQYF,TGTGCCAGCTCACCTGGACAGGGGGCGCGAGAGACCCAGTACTTC
NA,TRBJ2-5,once,TRBV11-2,CASTAPPGTQYF,TGTGCCAGCACCGCGCCCCCTGGGACCCAGTACTTC
NA,TRBJ1-5,NA,TRBV6-1,CASSEVGGFSNQPQHF,TGTGCCAGCAGTGAAGTAGGGGGATTTAGCAATCAGCCCCAGCATTTT
NA,TRBJ2-7,NA,TRBV3-1/TRBV3-2,CASSQDLTGYSYEQYF,TGTGCCAGCAGCCAAGATCTAACAGGTTACTCCTACGAGCAGTACTTC
NA,TRBJ2-5,NA,TRBV25-1,CASSVIHGGWETQYF,TGTGCCAGCAGTGTAATACATGGCGGTTGGGAGACCCAGTACTTC
NA,TRBJ2-6,once,TRBV11-3,CASSFSGRFSGANVLTF,TGTGCCAGCAGCTTTTCAGGGAGGTTCTCTGGGGCCAACGTCCTGACTTTC
TRBD1,TRBJ1-5,NA,TRBV15,CATSRKGQGNQPQHF,TGTGCCACCAGCAGAAAGGGACAGGGGAATCAGCCCCAGCATTTT
TRBD1,TRBJ2-1,NA,TRBV18,CASSPRTGGAVFHNEQFF,TGTGCCAGCTCACCACGTACAGGGGGCGCTGTCTTCCACAATGAGCAGTTCTTC
NA,TRBJ1-5,NA,TRBV2,CASSDTYRNQPQHF,TGTGCCAGCAGTGACACTTATCGCAATCAGCCCCAGCATTTT
NA,TRBJ1-1,once,TRBV5-1,CASTRVVGANTEAFF,TGCGCCAGCACCCGCGTAGTAGGGGCGAACACTGAAGCTTTCTTT
NA,TRBJ1-5,NA,TRBV19,CASSIVRDSNQPQHF,TGTGCCAGTAGTATAGTCAGGGATAGCAATCAGCCCCAGCATTTT
TRBD2,TRBJ2-3,once,TRBV19,CASSSSTSGRPDTQYF,TGTGCCAGTAGTAGCTCAACTAGCGGGAGGCCAGATACGCAGTATTTT
NA,TRBJ2-3,NA,TRBV5-1,CASSHQSGSSTDTQYF,TGCGCCAGCAGCCACCAGAGCGGTTCTAGCACAGATACGCAGTATTTT
NA,TRBJ2-7,NA,TRBV19,CASSGQGGYEQYF,TGTGCCAGTAGCGGCCAGGGGGGCTACGAGCAGTACTTC
NA,TRBJ1-1,NA,TRBV6-5,CASSLSGLSNTEAFF,TGTGCCAGCAGTCTATCGGGATTGAGCAACACTGAAGCTTTCTTT
TRBD1,TRBJ2-7,NA,TRBV29-1,CSVRNDRGPGEQYF,TGCAGCGTAAGAAACGACAGGGGGCCAGGCGAGCAGTACTTC
NA,TRBJ1-1,NA,TRBV5-1,CASSRARAEGRVTEAFF,TGCGCCAGCAGTCGGGCGCGGGCGGAGGGAAGGGTCACTGAAGCTTTCTTT